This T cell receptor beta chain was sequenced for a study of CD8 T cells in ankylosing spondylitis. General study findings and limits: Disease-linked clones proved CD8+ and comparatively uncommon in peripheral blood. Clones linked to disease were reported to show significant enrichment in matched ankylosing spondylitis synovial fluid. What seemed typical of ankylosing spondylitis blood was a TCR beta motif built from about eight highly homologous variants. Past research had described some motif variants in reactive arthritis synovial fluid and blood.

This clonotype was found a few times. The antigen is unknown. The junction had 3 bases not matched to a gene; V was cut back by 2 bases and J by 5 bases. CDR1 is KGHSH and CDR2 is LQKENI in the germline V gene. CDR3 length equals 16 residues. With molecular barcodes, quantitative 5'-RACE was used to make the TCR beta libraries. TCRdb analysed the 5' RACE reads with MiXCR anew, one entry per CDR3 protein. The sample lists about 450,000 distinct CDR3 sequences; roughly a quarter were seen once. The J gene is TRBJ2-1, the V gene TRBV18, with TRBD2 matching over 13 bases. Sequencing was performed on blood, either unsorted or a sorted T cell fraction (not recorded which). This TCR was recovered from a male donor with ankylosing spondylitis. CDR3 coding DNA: TGTGCCAGCTCACCAAGGACTAGCGGGAGTAACAATGAGCAGTTCTTC. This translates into CASSPRTSGSNNEQFF. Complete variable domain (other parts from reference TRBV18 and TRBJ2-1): NAGVMQNPRHLVRRRGQEARLRCSPMKGHSHVYWYRQLPEEGLKFMVYLQKENIIDESGMPKERFSAEFPKEGPSILRIQQVVRGDSAAYFCASSPRTSGSNNEQFFGPGTRLTVL.